One and the same sample provided the 11 T cell receptor beta chains below, sequenced in a study of monozygotic twins with inflammatory bowel disease (dated by TCRdb to 2018 to 2020). Library generation was performed with 5' RACE. Data came from an Illumina HiSeq 2500. TCRdb reprocessed the reads, reporting each CDR3 protein sequence once and no DNA. The table held for this sample gives 170,000 or so distinct CDR3 sequences. Less than 8% of the sample comes from the top ten. Sample: blood. These receptors were obtained from a human donor with ulcerative colitis or Crohn's disease, or a healthy co-twin of an affected twin (not recorded which).

This chain connects TRBV5-1 to TRBJ2-1. There are 14 residues in the CDR3. Germline CDR1 and CDR2: SGHRS and YFSETQ. The CDR3 region is CASSLVAAYNEQFF.

The rearrangement links TRBV7-2 to TRBJ2-2; TCRdb's D call, TRBD1, is unchecked because there is no DNA. The CDR3 covers 16 residues. CDR1 is SGHTA, CDR2 FQGNSA, per germline. CDR3 loop: CASSSRQTANTGELFF.

The chain employs TRBV6-5 and TRBJ2-3; the D gene TCRdb calls, TRBD2, cannot be checked with no DNA. The CDR3 extends over 17 amino acids. Germline CDR1 and CDR2: MNHEY and SVGAGI. The CDR3 reads CASSYSILAVSTDTQYF.

The rearrangement links TRBV18 to TRBJ2-7; TCRdb proposes TRBD2, but this gene call is untestable without DNA. CDR3 length: 17 residues. CDR1 and CDR2 from the germline V gene are KGHSH and LQKENI. This chain's CDR3 is CASSPSSGGSTSYEQYF.

The chain couples TRBV18 to TRBJ2-5; TCRdb's D gene call, TRBD1, goes unchecked for lack of DNA. This CDR3 comprises 16 residues. Germline values: CDR1 KGHSH, CDR2 LQKENI. CDR3 residues: CASSPRRAGGLETQYF. Complete variable domain (other parts from reference TRBV18 and TRBJ2-5): NAGVMQNPRHLVRRRGQEARLRCSPMKGHSHVYWYRQLPEEGLKFMVYLQKENIIDESGMPKERFSAEFPKEGPSILRIQQVVRGDSAAYFCASSPRRAGGLETQYFGPGTRLLVL.

The chain has TRBV2 and TRBJ2-3; no DNA is available, so the TRBD1 call from TCRdb remains unchecked. CDR3 length equals 17 residues. Germline-derived CDR1 and CDR2 are SNHLY and FYNNEI. CDR3 in amino acids: CASSSSYRTGVRDTQYF.

The CDR3 spells CASSLGNTGELFF. This chain connects TRBV5-5 to TRBJ2-2. CDR3 size: 13 residues. Germline-derived CDR1 and CDR2 are SGHKS and YYEKEE (reference sequence).

This chain links TRBV29-1 with TRBJ2-3; TCRdb lists TRBD1, though no DNA is available to test this call. The CDR3 runs to 14 residues. The germline V gene has CDR1 SQVTM and CDR2 ANQGSEA. The CDR3 loop is CSVDEGGRTDTQYF.

The chain carries TRBV7-2 and TRBJ2-7; checking the TCRdb D call of TRBD2 is not possible without DNA. The CDR3 extends over 13 amino acids. Germline V CDR1 and CDR2: SGHTA, FQGNSA. CDR3: CASRKDLAYEQYF.

The CDR3 sequence: CASSLYGLQGNEQFF. This sequence joins TRBV7-3 and TRBJ2-1; as DNA is missing, the TRBD1 call by TCRdb cannot be tested. This CDR3 spans 15 amino acids. Germline V CDR1 and CDR2: SGHTA, FQGTGA.

The rearrangement joins TRBV12-3 or TRBV12-4 to TRBJ2-5; TCRdb calls TRBD1, which cannot be checked without DNA. The CDR3 is 14 amino acids. The CDR3 is CASSRTDSGETQYF.